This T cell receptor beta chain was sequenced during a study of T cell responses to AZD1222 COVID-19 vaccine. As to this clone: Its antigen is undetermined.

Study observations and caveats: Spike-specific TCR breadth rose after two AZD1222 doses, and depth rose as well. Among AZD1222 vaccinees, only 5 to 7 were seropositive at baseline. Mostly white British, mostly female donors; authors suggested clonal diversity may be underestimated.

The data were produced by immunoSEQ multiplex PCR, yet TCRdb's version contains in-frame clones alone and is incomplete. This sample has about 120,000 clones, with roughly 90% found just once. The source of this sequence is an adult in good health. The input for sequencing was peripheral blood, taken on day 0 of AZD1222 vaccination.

In DNA form, the CDR3 reads TGTGCCAGCAGCGTAGCTCTGACGGTCGCCTATAATTCACCCCTCCACTTT. Translating gives CASSVALTVAYNSPLHF. The V and J genes are TRBV9 and TRBJ1-6; D gene unclear. Germline V gives CDR1 SGDLS, CDR2 YYNGEE. The V end lost 0 bases, the J end lost 2 bases, and 12 bases lay between the germline ends. This CDR3 spans 17 amino acids.